These 18 T cell receptor beta chains share one sample of origin, sequenced in a study of blood T cell repertoires in COVID-19. Clones were read by immunoSEQ multiplex PCR, and TCRdb kept only the in-frame ones, dropping some. This table holds some 150,000 clones, around 85% found once. Sequencing used peripheral blood. The receptors here all came from a woman aged 55-69 years with COVID-19, enrolled during active disease.

The chain has TRBV30 and TRBJ2-3, with TRBD1 as a possible D gene (5 bases). V dropped 1 base and J dropped 2 bases, with 16 bases sitting between them. Germline V gene sequence: CDR1 GTSNPN, CDR2 SVGIG (reference sequence). This CDR3 has 16 residues. CDR3 residues: CAWSDELGVNTDTQYF. The CDR3 DNA reads as TGTGCCTGGAGTGACGAATTAGGGGTCAACACAGATACGCAGTATTTT.

The rearrangement links TRBV11-2 to TRBJ2-1; TRBD2 matches at 16 bases. The CDR3 is made up of 16 amino acids. The V gene end was trimmed by 5 bases and the J gene end by 8 bases; junction bases not matched to a gene: 6. In germline, CDR1 is SGHAT, CDR2 FQNNGV. CDR3 in DNA: TGTGCCAGCAGCCCCGCCGGGACTAGCGGGGGGGATGAGCAGTTCTTC. Its translation: CASSPAGTSGGDEQFF. Using reference TRBV11-2 and TRBJ2-1 for the parts outside the CDR3, the full variable domain is EAGVAQSPRYKIIEKRQSVAFWCNPISGHATLYWYQQILGQGPKLLIQFQNNGVVDDSQLPKDRFSAERLKGVDSTLKIQPAKLEDSAVYLCASSPAGTSGGDEQFFGPGTRLTVL.

The CDR3 region is CASSVGGQGSYEQYF. In nucleotides, the CDR3 is TGTGCCAGCAGCGTAGGGGGACAGGGGTCCTACGAGCAGTACTTC. The chain joins TRBV9 to TRBJ2-7, with 10 positions matching TRBD1. The CDR3 runs to 15 residues. V lost 0 bases and J lost 1; bases outside the gene matches: 1. CDR1 and CDR2 (germline): SGDLS, YYNGEE.

The chain combines TRBV7-9 with TRBJ2-5, with D possibly being TRBD1 (5 bases). The V gene lost 0 bases and the J gene lost 1 base, with 15 bases spanning the gap. The germline V gene encodes CDR1 SEHNR and CDR2 FQNEAQ (reference sequence). This CDR3 has 17 amino acids. CDR3 sequence (DNA): TGTGCCAGCAGCTTAGCTGGGCAGGGCAAACTCCAAGAGACCCAGTACTTC. It is translated as CASSLAGQGKLQETQYF.

The rearrangement uses TRBV20-1 and TRBJ2-3; D gene uncertain. With 5 bases removed from V and 6 bases from J, the gap between germline ends came to 9 bases. CDR1 and CDR2 (germline): DFQATT, SNEGSKA (reference sequence). This CDR3 region has 11 residues. CDR3 sequence: CSAPARDTQYF. In DNA, the CDR3 is TGCAGTGCTCCTGCGCGGGATACGCAGTATTTT.

This chain uses TRBV4-2 with TRBJ1-1; TRBD1 matches at 9 bases. The V gene end was trimmed by 4 bases and the J gene end by 4 bases; junction bases not matched to a gene: 7. CDR1 is LGHNA, CDR2 YNFKEQ, per germline. The length of the CDR3 is 15 residues. The CDR3 region is CASSLADRGGTEAFF. Written as DNA, the CDR3 is TGTGCCAGCAGCCTAGCGGACAGGGGCGGCACTGAAGCTTTCTTT.

The chain couples TRBV11-2 to TRBJ2-5; TRBD2 matches 11 bases. The CDR3 consists of 17 residues. V was clipped by 1 base and J by 5 bases; unmatched bases: 9. The germline gives CDR1 SGHAT, CDR2 FQNNGV. CDR3: CASSLGLAGGLWETQYF. The CDR3 bases are TGTGCCAGCAGCTTAGGCTTAGCGGGGGGGCTTTGGGAGACCCAGTACTTC.

The V call is TRBV6-5, the J call TRBJ1-5, with 10 positions matching TRBD1. After removal of 5 bases from V and 4 bases from J, the junction contained 5 bases not matched to a gene. The CDR3 spans 15 residues. In germline, CDR1 is MNHEY, CDR2 SVGAGI. Here the CDR3 DNA reads TGTGCCAGCAGTCCTGGGACAGGGGATAATCAGCCCCAGCATTTT. It is translated as CASSPGTGDNQPQHF.

The sample holds one count of this clone. The J gene is TRBJ1-1, the V gene TRBV30; possibly TRBD1 for D (6 bases). This CDR3 is 14 amino acids long. The germline V and J ends were trimmed by 3 bases and 6 bases, with 17 bases remaining between them. The germline gives CDR1 GTSNPN, CDR2 SVGIG (reference sequence). CDR3 region: CAWRDPGTLAEAFF. The CDR3 nucleotides read TGTGCCTGGAGAGACCCCGGGACACTTGCTGAAGCTTTCTTT.

The genes are TRBV3-1 (or the pseudogene TRBV3-2) and TRBJ1-2, with D unresolved. This CDR3 has 12 residues. Trimming took 2 bases from V and 3 from J, leaving 4 bases between them. Germline V gene data show CDR1 as LGHDT and CDR2 as YNNKEL (reference sequence). Here the CDR3 DNA reads TGTGCCAGCAGCCAACGAGACTATGGCTACACCTTC. Translating gives CASSQRDYGYTF.

This clone was observed a few times. The genes are TRBV6-5 and TRBJ2-6; tentative D call: TRBD2 (6 bases). There are 16 residues in the CDR3. Germline assignment: CDR1 MNHEY and CDR2 SVGAGI. Trimming pared 0 bases from V and 3 bases from J, leaving 9 bases between. The DNA for the CDR3 is TGTGCCAGCAGTTACTCCATCGGGGGTGGGGCCAACGTCCTGACTTTC. This translates into CASSYSIGGGANVLTF.

CDR3 DNA sequence: TGTGCCAGCAGTGAAGCGCTTAGGGGAAGCCAGCCCCAGCATTTT. Protein: CASSEALRGSQPQHF. This rearrangement joins TRBV2 to TRBJ1-5; D perhaps matches TRBD1 (5 bases). In germline, CDR1 is SNHLY, CDR2 FYNNEI. Between the trimmed V and J ends, which lost 0 bases and 7 bases, there was a span of 13 bases. The CDR3 sequence is 15 residues long.

By share, this clone ranks as medium-sized. This chain joins TRBV5-8 and TRBJ1-5, with D hard to call. The V end was cut by 0 bases, the J end by 4 bases, with 5 bases between. The CDR3 runs 13 residues. Germline-derived CDR1 and CDR2 are SGHTS and YDEGEE. The DNA of the CDR3 is TGTGCCAGCAGCTTGGACGGGAATCAGCCCCAGCATTTT. Translating it yields CASSLDGNQPQHF.

V usage is TRBV2 and J usage is TRBJ2-1; possibly TRBD1 for D (6 bases). The CDR3 contains 14 residues. The germline CDR1 and CDR2 sequences are SNHLY and FYNNEI. Trimming took 10 bases from V and 4 from J, leaving 17 bases between them. The CDR3 loop reads CATGSGVSYNEQFF. The CDR3 DNA reads as TGTGCCACCGGGTCAGGGGTCTCGTACAATGAGCAGTTCTTC.

In its sample, this clone was seen once. The J gene is TRBJ2-1, the V gene TRBV10-3; TRBD2 aligns across 13 bases. With 4 bases clipped from V and 5 bases from J, the junction kept 8 bases outside the gene matches. This CDR3 has 17 residues. CDR1 and CDR2 from the germline V gene are ENHRY and SYGVKD. This CDR3 reads CAISGGWTSGGHNEQFF. The CDR3 nucleotides read TGTGCCATCAGTGGCGGATGGACTAGCGGGGGCCACAATGAGCAGTTCTTC.

The sample holds one count of this clone. The chain recombines TRBV3-1 (or the pseudogene TRBV3-2) with TRBJ2-5; 8 bases map to TRBD1. CDR3 length: 16 amino acids. J lost 5 bases, V lost 5 bases, and 13 bases had no gene match. The germline V gene has CDR1 LGHDT and CDR2 YNNKEL (reference sequence). The CDR3 nucleotides are TGTGCCAGCAGCTCAACCCTTACAGGGGGAGGCGAGACCCAGTACTTC. Translated: CASSSTLTGGGETQYF.

The gene calls are TRBV6-5 and TRBJ2-2, with D maybe TRBD1 (6 bases). Germline V CDR1 and CDR2: MNHEY, SVGAGI. The CDR3 spans 15 residues. Trimming pared 2 bases from V and 5 bases from J, leaving 12 bases between. The CDR3 coding sequence is TGTGCCAGCAGTTACACCGACAGGAGTACCGGGGAGCTGTTTTTT. Translation: CASSYTDRSTGELFF.

This chain joins TRBV7-2 and TRBJ2-7; D is undetermined. Trimming took off 1 base at V and 0 bases at J, with 10 bases between the two ends. CDR1 SGHTA and CDR2 FQGNSA come from the germline V gene. The CDR3 is 15 amino acids. DNA of the CDR3: TGTGCCAGCAGCTTAGGCGCGGCGGTCTCCTACGAGCAGTACTTC. Protein sequence: CASSLGAAVSYEQYF.